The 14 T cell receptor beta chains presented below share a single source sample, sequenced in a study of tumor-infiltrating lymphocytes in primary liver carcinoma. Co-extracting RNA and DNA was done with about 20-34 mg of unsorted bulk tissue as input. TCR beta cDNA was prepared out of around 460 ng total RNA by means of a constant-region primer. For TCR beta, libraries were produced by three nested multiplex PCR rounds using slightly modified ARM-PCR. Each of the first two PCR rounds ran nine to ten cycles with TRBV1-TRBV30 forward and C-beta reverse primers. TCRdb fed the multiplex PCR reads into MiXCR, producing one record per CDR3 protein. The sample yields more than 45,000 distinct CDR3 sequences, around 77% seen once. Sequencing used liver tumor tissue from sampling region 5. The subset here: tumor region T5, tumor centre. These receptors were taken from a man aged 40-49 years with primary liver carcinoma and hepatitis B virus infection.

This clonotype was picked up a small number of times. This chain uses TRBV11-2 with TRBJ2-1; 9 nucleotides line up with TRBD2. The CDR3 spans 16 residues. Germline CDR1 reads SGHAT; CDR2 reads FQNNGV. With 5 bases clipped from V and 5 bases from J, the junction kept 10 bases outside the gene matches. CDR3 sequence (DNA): TGTGCCAGCAGCCCTCCCCGGACTAGCGCCCACAATGAGCAGTTCTTC. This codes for CASSPPRTSAHNEQFF.

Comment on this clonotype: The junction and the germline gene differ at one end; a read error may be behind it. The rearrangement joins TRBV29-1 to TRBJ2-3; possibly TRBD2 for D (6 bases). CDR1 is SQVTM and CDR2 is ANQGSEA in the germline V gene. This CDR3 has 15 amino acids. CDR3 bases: TGCAGCATTGAGGGCGGGGCCGGCATCACTGATACGGAGTATTTT. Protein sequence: CSIEGGAGITDTEYF.

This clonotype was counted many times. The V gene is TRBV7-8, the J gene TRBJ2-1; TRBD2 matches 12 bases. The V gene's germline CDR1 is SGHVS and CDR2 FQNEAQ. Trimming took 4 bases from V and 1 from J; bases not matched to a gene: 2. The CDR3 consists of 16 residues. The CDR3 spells CASSYLAGGSYNEQFF. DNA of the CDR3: TGTGCCAGCAGCTATCTAGCGGGAGGGTCCTACAATGAGCAGTTCTTC.

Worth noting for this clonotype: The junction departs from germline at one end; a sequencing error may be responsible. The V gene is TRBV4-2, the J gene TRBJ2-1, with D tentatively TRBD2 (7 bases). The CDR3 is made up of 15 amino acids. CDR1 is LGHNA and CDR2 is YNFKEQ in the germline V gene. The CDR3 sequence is CASSQMGGGYNEKFF. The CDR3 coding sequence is TGTGCCAGCAGCCAAATGGGAGGGGGATACAATGAGAAGTTCTTC.

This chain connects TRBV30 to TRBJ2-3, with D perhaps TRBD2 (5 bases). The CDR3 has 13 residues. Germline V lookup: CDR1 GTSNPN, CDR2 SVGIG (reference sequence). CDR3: CVSGQRNTDTQYF. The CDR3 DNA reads TGTGTTTCGGGTCAGCGGAACACAGATACGCAGTATTTT.

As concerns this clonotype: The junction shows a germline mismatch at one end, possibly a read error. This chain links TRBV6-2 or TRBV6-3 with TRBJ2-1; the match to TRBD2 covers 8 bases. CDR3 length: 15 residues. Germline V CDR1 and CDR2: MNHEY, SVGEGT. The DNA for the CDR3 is TGTGCCACCCAGCGGATCGGGAGGGCCTACAATGAGCAGTCCTTC. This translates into CATQRIGRAYNEQSF.

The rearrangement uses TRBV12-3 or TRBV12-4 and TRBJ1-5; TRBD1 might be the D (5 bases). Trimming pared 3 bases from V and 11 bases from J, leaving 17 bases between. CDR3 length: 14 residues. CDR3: CASSFSGPNQSQHF. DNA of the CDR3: TGTGCCAGCAGTTTCTCGGGGCCCAATCAATCCCAGCATTTT.

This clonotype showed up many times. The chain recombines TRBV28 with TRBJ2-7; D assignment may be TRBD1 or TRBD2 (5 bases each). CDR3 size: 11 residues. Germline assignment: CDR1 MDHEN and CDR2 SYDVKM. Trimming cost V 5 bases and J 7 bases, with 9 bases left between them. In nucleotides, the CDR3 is TGTGCCAGCAGTGACTGGGGGGAGCAGTACTTC. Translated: CASSDWGEQYF.

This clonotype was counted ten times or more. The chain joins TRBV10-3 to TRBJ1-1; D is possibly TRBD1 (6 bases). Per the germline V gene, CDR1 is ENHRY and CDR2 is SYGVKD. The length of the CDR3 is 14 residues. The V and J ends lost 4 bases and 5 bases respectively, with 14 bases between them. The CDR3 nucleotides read TGTGCCATCAGTGGTATTCAGGGGAGTACTGAAGCTTTCTTT. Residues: CAISGIQGSTEAFF.

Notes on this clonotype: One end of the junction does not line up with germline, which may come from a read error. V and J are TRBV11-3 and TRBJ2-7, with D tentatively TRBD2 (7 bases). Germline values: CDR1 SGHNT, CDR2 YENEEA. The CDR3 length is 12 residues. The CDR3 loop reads CASSSQWGGHYF. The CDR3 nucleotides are TGTGCTAGCAGCTCCCAATGGGGGGGGCACTACTTC.

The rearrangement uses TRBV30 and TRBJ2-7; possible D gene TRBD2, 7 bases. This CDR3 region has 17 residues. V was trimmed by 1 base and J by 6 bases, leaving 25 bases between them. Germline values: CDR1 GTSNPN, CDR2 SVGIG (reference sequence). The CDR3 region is CAWSAIHSGGYYGEQYF. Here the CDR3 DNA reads TGTGCCTGGAGTGCAATACACTCGGGGGGCTACTACGGCGAGCAGTACTTC.

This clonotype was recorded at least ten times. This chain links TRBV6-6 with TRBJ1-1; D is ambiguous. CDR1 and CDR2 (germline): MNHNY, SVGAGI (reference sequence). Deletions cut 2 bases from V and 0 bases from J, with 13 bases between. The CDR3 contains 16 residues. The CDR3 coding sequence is TGTGCCAGCAGTTACAGGCTCGTCAGCATGAACACTGAAGCTTTCTTT. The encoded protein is CASSYRLVSMNTEAFF.

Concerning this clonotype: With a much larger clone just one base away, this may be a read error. The DNA of the CDR3 is TGTGCCAGAAGCCGGGACTCCCTGTACACCGGGGAGCTGTTTTTT. Protein product: CARSRDSLYTGELFF. This chain joins TRBV2 and TRBJ2-2; possibly TRBD2 for D (6 bases). The CDR3 length is 15 residues. Per the germline V gene, CDR1 is SNHLY and CDR2 is FYNNEI. V lost 9 bases, J lost 3 bases, and 17 bases lay in between.

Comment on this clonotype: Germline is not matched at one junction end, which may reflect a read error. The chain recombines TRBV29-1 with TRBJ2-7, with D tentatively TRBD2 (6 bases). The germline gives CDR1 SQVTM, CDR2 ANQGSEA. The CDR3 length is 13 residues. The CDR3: CSVAGTPPYEQCF. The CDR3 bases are TGCAGCGTTGCCGGGACTCCCCCCTACGAGCAGTGTTTC.